This T cell receptor beta chain was observed in a study of OX40 agonist ivuxolimab in advanced cancers. Sequencing used immunoSEQ multiplex PCR; TCRdb keeps in-frame clones, though not all of them. This sample has tens of thousands of clones, with more than 80% found just once. The sequence was obtained from an adult with an advanced solid tumor such as melanoma, head and neck, liver or kidney cancer. The sample here was CD4+ or CD8+ T cells sorted from blood, taken in a trial of the OX40 agonist ivuxolimab.

The CDR3 sequence is CARRRDRQNTEAFF. The CDR3 DNA follows: TGTGCCAGACGGCGGGACAGGCAGAACACTGAAGCTTTCTTT. This rearrangement joins TRBV28 to TRBJ1-1, with TRBD1 matching 8 bases. Germline CDR1 and CDR2: MDHEN and SYDVKM. The CDR3 covers 14 residues. Germline trimming cut 9 bases from V and 1 base from J; bases unmatched to any gene: 7.